The clone carrying this TCR beta chain was detected many times. Its antigen is unknown. CDR3 and TCR beta VDJ profiling relied on genomic DNA as the template. TCRdb re-called the reads through MiXCR, storing one row per CDR3 protein. Of 200,000 or so distinct CDR3 sequences detected, approximately 51% appear once; the ten largest clones hold about 20%. Sequenced patients had shown CD8+CD57+ cell expansion by flow cytometry. The entry originates in a study of CD8+CD57+ T cells in acquired aplastic anemia. Study results and limitations: Patients and controls shared just under 30 CD8+ CDR3 sequences. CD8+ Simpson's diversity did not differ significantly between patients and controls.

The CDR3 sequence is 14 residues long. With 4 bases clipped from V and 2 bases from J, the junction kept 3 bases outside the gene matches. The sequenced sample consisted of sorted CD4+, CD8+, or CD8+CD57+ T cells (not recorded which) from PBMCs. V gene TRBV12-3 or TRBV12-4 combines with J gene TRBJ2-5; TRBD1 matches at 8 bases. The TCR was taken from a human donor with aplastic anemia. The CDR3 region has the DNA TGTGCCAGCAGTTCGGGGGACAGGCAAGAGACCCAGTACTTC. Translating it yields CASSSGDRQETQYF.